What follows is one TCR beta chain and its context. The sample is drawn from a study of T cell changes during pregnancy in multiple sclerosis. The trim removed 4 bases at V and 4 bases at J, leaving 7 bases unmatched. Germline CDR1 SGHTS, CDR2 YDEGEE. The CDR3 totals 14 residues. Using immunoSEQ multiplex PCR, the repertoire was profiled, and TCRdb retains in-frame clones only, with some absent. The table shows about 67,000 clones, with just over 90% occurring only once. The source of this sequence is a female donor with multiple sclerosis, enrolled in a pregnancy study. The chain recombines TRBV5-8 with TRBJ1-1, with 7 bases fitting TRBD1. The specimen comprised peripheral blood, sampled in the second trimester of pregnancy. In DNA form, the CDR3 reads TGTGCCAGCAGCACGGGACAGAGAAGCACTGAAGCTTTCTTT. This codes for CASSTGQRSTEAFF.